Below are 25 T cell receptor beta chains sequenced from a single sample in a study of blood T cell repertoires in COVID-19 (dated by TCRdb to about 2020). The library was obtained by the immunoSEQ multiplex PCR assay. TCRdb's version of the immuneACCESS table is confined to in-frame rearrangements and falls short of the full clone set. An unresolved V gene accounts for under half of the shortfall where checked; the remainder is of unknown origin. The sample table shows roughly 59,000 clones, and approximately 80% are seen once. The ten biggest clones cover roughly 10% of the sample. Sequenced: peripheral blood. The source is a human donor in a cohort sampled during active COVID-19.

The sample holds many counts of this clone. The J gene is TRBJ1-2, the V gene TRBV13; 7 bases align to TRBD1. V shed 3 bases and J 5 bases; nucleotides not matched to a gene: 12. Germline V gene data show CDR1 as PRHDT and CDR2 as FYEKMQ (reference sequence). This CDR3 has 16 residues. CDR3 sequence: CASSFPGQQSRYGYTF. DNA of the CDR3: TGTGCCAGCAGCTTTCCGGGACAGCAAAGTCGATATGGCTACACCTTC.

The J gene is TRBJ2-7, the V gene TRBV5-1, with TRBD1 matching over 8 bases. Trimming cost V 4 bases and J 4 bases; bases outside gene matches: 10. The CDR3 is made up of 15 amino acids. Germline loops: CDR1 SGHRS, CDR2 YFSETQ. CDR3 sequence: CASSQGQGIRYEQYF. In DNA, the CDR3 is TGCGCCAGCAGCCAAGGACAGGGAATTCGGTACGAGCAGTACTTC.

This rearrangement joins TRBV11-2 to TRBJ2-5; D might be TRBD2 (6 bases). This CDR3 contains 15 residues. Between the trimmed V and J ends, which lost 5 bases and 4 bases, there was a span of 17 bases. Germline V gives CDR1 SGHAT, CDR2 FQNNGV. CDR3 loop: CASSLRRPRGETQYF. DNA of the CDR3: TGTGCCAGCAGCCTAAGAAGACCGCGGGGAGAGACCCAGTACTTC. The full variable domain, rest sourced from reference TRBV11-2 and TRBJ2-5, is EAGVAQSPRYKIIEKRQSVAFWCNPISGHATLYWYQQILGQGPKLLIQFQNNGVVDDSQLPKDRFSAERLKGVDSTLKIQPAKLEDSAVYLCASSLRRPRGETQYFGPGTRLLVL.

The count of this clone is one. V and J are TRBV10-1 and TRBJ2-3, with 7 nucleotides matching TRBD2. V shed 2 bases and J 2 bases; nucleotides not matched to a gene: 4. Germline V gene lookup returns CDR1 WNHNN and CDR2 SYGVQD (reference sequence). The CDR3 is 15 amino acids. The CDR3, as DNA: TGCGCCAGCAGTGAGCTAGCGGTCATCACAGATACGCAGTATTTT. This sequence encodes CASSELAVITDTQYF.

The rearrangement links TRBV7-2 to TRBJ2-2; D possibly corresponds to TRBD2 (5 bases). V was trimmed by 5 bases and J by 1 base, leaving 11 bases between them. From germline, CDR1 is SGHTA and CDR2 FQGNSA. The CDR3 sequence is 15 residues long. The CDR3 nucleotides are TGTGCCAGCAGCCGCGACTACCGGAACACCGGGGAGCTGTTTTTT. This sequence encodes CASSRDYRNTGELFF.

This clone was detected only a few times. V usage is TRBV6-2 or TRBV6-3 and J usage is TRBJ1-5; D not certain. This CDR3 region has 17 residues. The germline gives CDR1 MNHEY, CDR2 SVGEGT. Trimming shortened V by 2 bases and J by 5 bases, and 19 bases separated the two germline ends. The CDR3 spells CASSYPTAAREYQPQHF. The CDR3 bases are TGTGCCAGCAGTTACCCGACGGCAGCTAGAGAGTATCAGCCCCAGCATTTT.

V gene TRBV5-8 combines with J gene TRBJ1-2, with 9 bases that match TRBD1. Germline V gene lookup returns CDR1 SGHTS and CDR2 YDEGEE. The J segment lost 4 bases and the V segment lost 4 bases, leaving 8 bases of the junction unmatched. This CDR3 contains 15 residues. CDR3 protein: CASSPEGQGIYGYTF. In nucleotides, the CDR3 is TGTGCCAGCAGCCCGGAGGGACAGGGCATCTATGGCTACACCTTC. Complete variable domain (other parts from reference TRBV5-8 and TRBJ1-2): EAGVTQSPTHLIKTRGQQATLRCSPISGHTSVYWYQQALGLGLQFLLWYDEGEERNRGNFPPRFSGRQFPNYSSELNVNALELEDSALYLCASSPEGQGIYGYTFGSGTRLTVV.

J is TRBJ2-1 and V is TRBV7-2, with D perhaps matching TRBD1 (7 bases). Germline values: CDR1 SGHTA, CDR2 FQGNSA. The V gene lost 2 bases and the J gene lost 7 bases, with 15 bases spanning the gap. This CDR3 region has 15 residues. For the CDR3, the DNA is TGTGCCAGCAGCTTACGCGGGACAGTGCGGAATGAGCAGTTCTTC. Its protein is CASSLRGTVRNEQFF.

This clone has a handful of counts. The gene calls are TRBV7-9 and TRBJ1-5; 10 bases agree with TRBD1. This CDR3 is built from 17 residues. J lost 1 base, V lost 2 bases, and 5 bases had no gene match. Per the germline V gene, CDR1 is SEHNR and CDR2 is FQNEAQ (reference sequence). The CDR3 coding sequence is TGTGCCAGCAGCTTACACTTGGGACAGGGGAGCAATCAGCCCCAGCATTTT. Protein sequence: CASSLHLGQGSNQPQHF.

This sequence joins TRBV27 and TRBJ2-2; maybe TRBD2 (6 bases). Germline lookup yields CDR1 MNHEY and CDR2 SMNVEV (reference sequence). The germline V and J ends were trimmed by 5 bases and 7 bases, with 14 bases remaining between them. This CDR3 is built from 14 residues. The CDR3 region is CASSRHRGDGELFF. CDR3 DNA sequence: TGTGCCAGCAGTCGCCACCGCGGGGACGGGGAGCTGTTTTTT.

This chain joins TRBV19 and TRBJ1-3; D perhaps matches TRBD1 (6 bases). This CDR3 is 16 amino acids long. CDR1 LNHDA and CDR2 SQIVND come from the germline V gene (reference sequence). V shed 10 bases and J shed 3 bases, with 22 bases lying between them. The CDR3 bases are TGTGCCACCACAGCGACTTTTCAGGGGAATGGAAACACCATATATTTT. This gives the protein CATTATFQGNGNTIYF.

This sequence joins TRBV5-1 and TRBJ2-7, with 8 bases fitting TRBD1. After removal of 1 base from V and 4 bases from J, the junction contained 4 bases not matched to a gene. CDR1 and CDR2 (germline): SGHRS, YFSETQ. The CDR3 consists of 14 residues. The CDR3, as DNA: TGCGCCAGCAGCTTGACGGACAGGGTTTACGAGCAGTACTTC. Protein sequence: CASSLTDRVYEQYF.

This chain links TRBV19 with TRBJ2-1; 8 bases match TRBD2. Germline CDR1 reads LNHDA; CDR2 reads SQIVND (reference sequence). CDR3 length equals 18 residues. Unmatched junction bases numbered 19, after V lost 5 bases and J lost 7 bases. The CDR3 DNA reads as TGTGCCAGTAGTTCCCGAGGCGGGGGGCAAGGGAGAACAAATGAGCAGTTCTTC. It specifies CASSSRGGGQGRTNEQFF.

The rearrangement joins TRBV30 to TRBJ2-3; 9 positions match TRBD2. Per germline, CDR1 GTSNPN and CDR2 SVGIG (reference sequence). This CDR3 comprises 14 residues. Trimming removed 4 bases from V and 2 bases from J; junction bases left unmatched: 4. CDR3 loop: CAWTSGVSTDTQYF. The DNA for the CDR3 is TGTGCCTGGACTAGCGGGGTCTCCACAGATACGCAGTATTTT.

V usage is TRBV28 and J usage is TRBJ1-3; tentatively, D is TRBD1 (6 bases). The V and J ends lost 5 bases and 1 base respectively, with 18 bases between them. CDR1 MDHEN and CDR2 SYDVKM come from the germline V gene. The CDR3 is made up of 17 amino acids. The CDR3 loop reads CASSLPGAPPSGNTIYF. The CDR3 coding sequence is TGTGCCAGCAGTCTCCCAGGGGCACCACCTTCTGGAAACACCATATATTTT.

This chain connects TRBV18 to TRBJ2-3, with 9 positions matching TRBD2. The CDR3 is 15 residues long. J gave up 2 bases and V 5 bases, and 5 bases lay outside the gene matches. Germline V CDR1 and CDR2: KGHSH, LQKENI. In DNA form, the CDR3 reads TGTGCCAGCTCAGGTAGCGGGAGAGACACAGATACGCAGTATTTT. Translating it yields CASSGSGRDTDTQYF.

The V gene is TRBV2, the J gene TRBJ2-2, with 10 positions matching TRBD2. This CDR3 contains 19 residues. V shed 3 bases and J 5 bases; nucleotides not matched to a gene: 15. Germline V gene sequence: CDR1 SNHLY, CDR2 FYNNEI. CDR3 sequence reads: CASSEGLGLAGVRTGELFF. In DNA, the CDR3 is TGTGCCAGCAGTGAGGGCCTGGGGCTAGCGGGAGTTCGGACCGGGGAGCTGTTTTTT.

V and J are TRBV7-2 and TRBJ1-1, with 7 bases matching TRBD1. J gave up 5 bases and V 1 base, and 4 bases lay outside the gene matches. The CDR3 is 14 residues long. Germline V gene sequence: CDR1 SGHTA, CDR2 FQGNSA. CDR3 bases: TGTGCCAGCAGCTTAGGCAGGGGGTATACTGAAGCTTTCTTT. Translation gives CASSLGRGYTEAFF.

J is TRBJ2-2 and V is TRBV7-3; maybe TRBD2 (6 bases). The CDR3 consists of 13 residues. The V end was cut by 3 bases, the J end by 4 bases, with 6 bases between. Per the germline V gene, CDR1 is SGHTA and CDR2 is FQGTGA. CDR3 region: CASSLGGTGELFF. The CDR3 DNA is TGTGCCAGCAGCTTGGGGGGCACCGGGGAGCTGTTTTTT.

This chain connects TRBV19 to TRBJ1-2; 8 bases agree with TRBD1. The CDR3 is made up of 16 amino acids. Germline CDR1 is LNHDA and CDR2 is SQIVND (reference sequence). V shed 5 bases and J 2 bases; nucleotides not matched to a gene: 10. The DNA for the CDR3 is TGTGCCAGTAGTGACCTGACAGGGGCCGCGAACTATGGCTACACCTTC. As protein: CASSDLTGAANYGYTF.

The V and J genes are TRBV6-2 or TRBV6-3 and TRBJ2-7, with TRBD2 matching over 7 bases. The V gene end was trimmed by 6 bases and the J gene end by 1 base; junction bases not matched to a gene: 9. Germline-derived CDR1 and CDR2 are MNHEY and SVGEGT. The CDR3 sequence is 15 residues long. The CDR3 sequence is CASSPGGRESYEQYF. Written as DNA, the CDR3 is TGTGCCAGCAGCCCCGGAGGGCGGGAGTCCTACGAGCAGTACTTC.

V and J are TRBV7-2 and TRBJ2-7; maybe TRBD2 (6 bases). The germline CDR1 and CDR2 sequences are SGHTA and FQGNSA. V was clipped by 5 bases and J by 0 bases, with 17 bases between them. CDR3 length: 16 residues. The CDR3 is CASSLSASVSSYEQYF. The CDR3 DNA follows: TGTGCCAGCAGCCTGAGTGCTAGCGTGAGCTCCTACGAGCAGTACTTC.

J is TRBJ2-6 and V is TRBV7-9; possibly TRBD1 for D (6 bases). The CDR3 totals 19 residues. CDR1 is SEHNR, CDR2 FQNEAQ, per germline (reference sequence). V dropped 1 base and J dropped 2 bases, with 18 bases sitting between them. The CDR3 sequence: CASSLVVAGEIPGANVLTF. CDR3 nucleotide sequence: TGTGCCAGCAGCTTAGTGGTGGCAGGGGAGATACCTGGGGCCAACGTCCTGACTTTC. Complete variable domain (other parts from reference TRBV7-9 and TRBJ2-6): DTGVSQNPRHKITKRGQNVTFRCDPISEHNRLYWYRQTLGQGPEFLTYFQNEAQLEKSRLLSDRFSAERPKGSFSTLEIQRTEQGDSAMYLCASSLVVAGEIPGANVLTFGAGSRLTVL.

The gene calls are TRBV30 and TRBJ1-3; unclear D gene. The CDR3 totals 16 residues. Trimming shortened V by 1 base and J by 0 bases, and 13 bases separated the two germline ends. Germline CDR1 reads GTSNPN; CDR2 reads SVGIG (reference sequence). CDR3 nucleotides: TGTGCCTGGAGTGGCGACTTCCTCCCCTCTGGAAACACCATATATTTT. This sequence encodes CAWSGDFLPSGNTIYF.

This clone has a single count. The chain is built from TRBV29-1 and TRBJ2-5; D perhaps matches TRBD1 (5 bases). The CDR3 totals 15 residues. The germline V gene encodes CDR1 SQVTM and CDR2 ANQGSEA. Trimming cost V 7 bases and J 5 bases, with 23 bases left between them. CDR3 nucleotide sequence: TGCAGCGCGACGACAGCCCTTGGGTCCATGGAGACCCAGTACTTC. Translation gives CSATTALGSMETQYF. The variable domain in full, completed from reference TRBV29-1 and TRBJ2-5, reads SAVISQKPSRDICQRGTSLTIQCQVDSQVTMMFWYRQQPGQSLTLIATANQGSEATYESGFVIDKFPISRPNLTFSTLTVSNMSPEDSSIYLCSATTALGSMETQYFGPGTRLLVL.